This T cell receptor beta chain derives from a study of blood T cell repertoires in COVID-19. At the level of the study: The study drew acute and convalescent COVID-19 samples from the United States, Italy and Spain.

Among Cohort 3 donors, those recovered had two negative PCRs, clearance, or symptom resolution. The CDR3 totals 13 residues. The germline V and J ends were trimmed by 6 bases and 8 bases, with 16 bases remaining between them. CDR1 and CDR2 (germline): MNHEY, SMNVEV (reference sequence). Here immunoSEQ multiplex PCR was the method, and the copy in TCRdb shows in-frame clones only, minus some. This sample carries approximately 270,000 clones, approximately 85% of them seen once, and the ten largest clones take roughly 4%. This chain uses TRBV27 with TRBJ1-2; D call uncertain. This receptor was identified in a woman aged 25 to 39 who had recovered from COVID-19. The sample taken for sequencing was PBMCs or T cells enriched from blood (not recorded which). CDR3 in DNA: TGTGCCAGCAGCCTTAAGGAGCGGTTCGGCTACACCTTC. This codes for CASSLKERFGYTF.